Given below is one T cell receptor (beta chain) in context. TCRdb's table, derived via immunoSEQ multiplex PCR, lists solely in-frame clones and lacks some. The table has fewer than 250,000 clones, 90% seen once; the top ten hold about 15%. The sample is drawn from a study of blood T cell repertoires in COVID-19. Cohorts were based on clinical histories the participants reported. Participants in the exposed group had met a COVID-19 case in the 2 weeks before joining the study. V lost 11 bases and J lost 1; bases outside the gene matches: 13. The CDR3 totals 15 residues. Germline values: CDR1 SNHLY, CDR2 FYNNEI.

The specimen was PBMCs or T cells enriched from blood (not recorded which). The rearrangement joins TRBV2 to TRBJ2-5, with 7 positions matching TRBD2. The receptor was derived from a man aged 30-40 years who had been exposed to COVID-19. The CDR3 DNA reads TGTGCCTGGAGTTCTAGGCTAGCGGTCCAAGAGACCCAGTACTTC. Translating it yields CAWSSRLAVQETQYF.